These T cell receptor beta chains were read from a single sample in a study of spatial heterogeneity in lung cancer. One entry per CDR3 protein results from TCRdb running MiXCR on the 5' RACE reads. Among roughly 9,800 distinct CDR3 sequences, 4.5% to 6.5% were seen once, and the ten largest hold 25% to 30%. The sample here was PBMCs, taken at surgery. Source of these receptors: a male donor with early-stage non-small cell lung cancer. CDR3s include the opening cysteine and the closing phenylalanine or tryptophan. Each record gives: J gene, V gene, D gene, clone size, CDR3 DNA, CDR3 protein. D genes are given only for firm matches. The size field is filled for only some rows; it gives once, few, many or a size class.

TRBJ2-7,TRBV18,.,many,TGTGCCAGCTCGGGCAGCGGACGTACCTACGAGCAGTACTTC,CASSGSGRTYEQYF
TRBJ1-6,TRBV6-2/TRBV6-3,.,medium-sized,TGTGCCAGCAGCGGACTGATAAATTCACCCCTCCACTTT,CASSGLINSPLHF
TRBJ2-1,TRBV9,.,many,TGTGCCAGCAGCGTAGGTGCTGGTAGAGATGGTGAGTTCTTC,CASSVGAGRDGEFF
TRBJ2-5,TRBV29-1,.,medium-sized,TGCAGCGTTCAAAGGGATCGAGAGACCCAGTACTTC,CSVQRDRETQYF
TRBJ1-1,TRBV6-5,.,many,TGTGCCAGCAGTTATGGGAGAATGATGAACACTGAAGCTTTCTTT,CASSYGRMMNTEAFF
TRBJ2-5,TRBV15,.,.,TGTGCCACCAGCAAACCGGGAGCGGAGACCCAGTACTTC,CATSKPGAETQYF
TRBJ2-1,TRBV4-1,TRBD2,many,TGCGCCAGCAGAATTGGACTAGCGGGCACCACCTACAATGAGCAGTTCTTC,CASRIGLAGTTYNEQFF
TRBJ2-1,TRBV7-2,.,many,TGTGCCAGCAGGACTAGTTGGAATGAGCAGTTCTTC,CASRTSWNEQFF
TRBJ1-6,TRBV10-3,.,medium-sized,TGTGCCATCAGTGAAGGCCCAGGCGACAATTCACCCCTCCACTTT,CAISEGPGDNSPLHF
TRBJ2-2,TRBV7-9,TRBD1,many,TGTGCCAGCAGCTTATGGGACAGGCCCCTGCTGTTTTTT,CASSLWDRPLLFF
TRBJ2-7,TRBV7-2,.,many,TGTGCCAGCAGCTTAGCGGGAGCCTACGAGCAGTACTTC,CASSLAGAYEQYF
TRBJ2-1,TRBV20-1,TRBD2,medium-sized,TGCAGTGCTAGGGTCCTTCGACTAGCGGGGATCAATGAGCAGTTCTTC,CSARVLRLAGINEQFF
TRBJ2-2,TRBV5-6,.,.,TGTGCCAGCAGCTCCTTCTCCACCGGGGAGCTGTTTTTT,CASSSFSTGELFF
TRBJ1-2,TRBV28,.,.,TGTGCCAGCAGTCCCCGAGATCTATATGGCTACACCTTC,CASSPRDLYGYTF
TRBJ2-3,TRBV6-2/TRBV6-3,TRBD2,many,TGTGCCAGCAGCAATGGACTAGCGGGATCAGATACGCAGTATTTT,CASSNGLAGSDTQYF
TRBJ2-7,TRBV29-1,.,many,TGCAGCGTTGAAGACAGGGGACTCTCCTACGAGCAGTACTTC,CSVEDRGLSYEQYF
TRBJ1-1,TRBV29-1,.,many,TGCAGCGTTGACAGGGATTATGAAGCTTTCTTT,CSVDRDYEAFF
TRBJ2-2,TRBV7-9,.,many,TGTGCCAGCAGCTTAACCGATGAGCTGTTTTTT,CASSLTDELFF
TRBJ2-7,TRBV7-9,TRBD1,few,TGTGCCAGCAGCCCCGGGACAGGGGACTACGAGCAGTACTTC,CASSPGTGDYEQYF
TRBJ1-1,TRBV7-2,.,many,TGTGCCAGCAGCTCACAGCCGAACACTGAAGCTTTCTTT,CASSSQPNTEAFF
TRBJ1-1,TRBV29-1,.,few,TGCAGCGTTGAAGGTACGAGAAACACTGAAGCTTTCTTT,CSVEGTRNTEAFF
TRBJ2-5,TRBV12-3/TRBV12-4,TRBD1,many,TGTGCCAGCAGTCCGGGACAGGAAGAGACCCAGTACTTC,CASSPGQEETQYF
TRBJ2-3,TRBV7-2,TRBD2,.,TGTGCCAGCAGCCCACCCCTAGGACTAGCGGGAGGTGAGGATACGCAGTATTTT,CASSPPLGLAGGEDTQYF
TRBJ2-1,TRBV7-3,.,many,TGTGCCAGCAGCCCCTCTATAGGGAGTGAGCAGTTCTTC,CASSPSIGSEQFF
TRBJ1-3,TRBV20-1,.,.,TGCAGTGCTAGAGCCCACAGGTTTGCTGGAACCACCATATATTTT,CSARAHRFAGTTIYF
TRBJ2-7,TRBV6-6,TRBD1,medium-sized,TGTGCCAGCAGCGGACAGGGGATCGGCTCCTACGAGCAGTACTTC,CASSGQGIGSYEQYF
TRBJ2-2,TRBV6-6,TRBD2,many,TGTGCCAGCAGGTCGACTAGCGGGAGTGGGGAGCTGTTTTTT,CASRSTSGSGELFF
TRBJ1-2,TRBV6-5,.,medium-sized,TGTGCCAGCACTCCCCGGGGGGCCCTCTATGGCTACACCTTC,CASTPRGALYGYTF
TRBJ2-7,TRBV28,.,.,TGTGCCAGCAGTTTTGGGGCAGACTACGAGCAGTACTTC,CASSFGADYEQYF
TRBJ2-7,TRBV25-1,TRBD2,many,TGTGCCAGCAGTGCGGGCGGGAGGACTTACGAGCAGTACTTC,CASSAGGRTYEQYF
TRBJ2-2,TRBV6-2/TRBV6-3,.,few,TGTGCCAGCAGTTACTCGATATTTAGGAGGGGGCGCGACACCGGGGAGCTGTTTTTT,CASSYSIFRRGRDTGELFF
TRBJ2-5,TRBV29-1,TRBD1,many,TGCAGCGTCGGACAGGGAGGAGAGACCCAGTACTTC,CSVGQGGETQYF
TRBJ2-7,TRBV28,.,many,TGTGCCAGCAGTTCTACGACGGGAAAGAGCTCCTACGAGCAGTACTTC,CASSSTTGKSSYEQYF
TRBJ1-2,TRBV2,.,many,TGTGCCAGCAGTACAGCTAACTATGGCTACACCTTC,CASSTANYGYTF
TRBJ1-2,TRBV18,.,many,TGTGCCAGCTCACCAGGCCAGGGGAATGGCTACACCTTC,CASSPGQGNGYTF
TRBJ2-5,TRBV20-1,TRBD1,many,TGCAGTGCGGGGCAGGGGGTCGGAGAGACCCAGTACTTC,CSAGQGVGETQYF
TRBJ2-1,TRBV6-2/TRBV6-3,TRBD1,many,TGTGCCAGCAGTCCACCGCGGCGGGGACAGGTAACCAATGAGCAGTTCTTC,CASSPPRRGQVTNEQFF
TRBJ2-7,TRBV28,.,many,TGTGCCAGCACCCCTGGGGGAACCTACGAGCAGTACTTC,CASTPGGTYEQYF
TRBJ2-1,TRBV6-5,.,many,TGTGCCAGCAGCTCTACACCCCTACTAGCCGGGGACAATGAGCAGTTCTTC,CASSSTPLLAGDNEQFF
TRBJ1-1,TRBV12-3/TRBV12-4,.,many,TGTGCCAGCAGCCCCATGGAGGGGGAAGCTTTCTTT,CASSPMEGEAFF
TRBJ2-7,TRBV5-1,.,few,TGCGCCAGCAGCGGGCCTGATGAGTCCGAGCAGTACTTC,CASSGPDESEQYF
TRBJ2-7,TRBV7-2,TRBD1,medium-sized,TGTGCCAGCAGCTTATACCAGGGGGCCTACGAGCAGTACTTC,CASSLYQGAYEQYF
TRBJ2-1,TRBV21-1,.,many,TGTGCCAGCAGCAGGCATCACCGGAACCACAATGAGCAGTTCTTC,CASSRHHRNHNEQFF
TRBJ2-3,TRBV6-5,.,.,TGTGCCAGCAGTTACGGGCCCCTCAGCGGCACAGATACGCAGTATTTT,CASSYGPLSGTDTQYF
TRBJ1-1,TRBV5-6,TRBD1,many,TGTGCCAGCAGCTTAGGGGGACAGGGAAGCCCAGAAGCTTTCTTT,CASSLGGQGSPEAFF
TRBJ1-2,TRBV7-9,TRBD1,many,TGTGCCAGCAGCTTCGACAGGGAGGAGTGCACCTTC,CASSFDREECTF
TRBJ1-1,TRBV10-3,.,many,TGTGCCACCCTCGACAGGCTGAACACTGAAGCTTTCTTT,CATLDRLNTEAFF
TRBJ2-3,TRBV20-1,.,many,TGCAGTGCTCCGGGGGTCTCAATCACAGATACGCAGTATTTT,CSAPGVSITDTQYF
TRBJ2-3,TRBV21-1,.,.,TGTGCCAGCAGCACCGAAGCCCGCACAGATACGCAGTATTTT,CASSTEARTDTQYF
TRBJ2-5,TRBV10-3,.,medium-sized,TGTGCCATCAGTGAATCTATAGAGACCCAGTACTTC,CAISESIETQYF
TRBJ2-6,TRBV3-1,.,medium-sized,TGTGCCAGCAGCCTAGCCCGGAGCCCTGGGGCCAACGTCCTGACTTTC,CASSLARSPGANVLTF
TRBJ1-1,TRBV3-1,TRBD1,.,TGTGCCAGCAGCAAGAGCGGGACAGGGGCGGACACTGAAGCTTTCTTT,CASSKSGTGADTEAFF
TRBJ1-5,TRBV28,TRBD1,many,TGTGCCAGCAGCCCTACAGGGGGGATCAGTCAGCCCCAGCATTTT,CASSPTGGISQPQHF
TRBJ1-3,TRBV7-3,TRBD1,many,TGTGCCAGCAGCTTCGGACAGGGGGGAAACACCATATATTTT,CASSFGQGGNTIYF
TRBJ2-5,TRBV5-1,.,many,TGCGCCAGCAGCCGCGGACAGCCGCGCGAGACCCAGTACTTC,CASSRGQPRETQYF